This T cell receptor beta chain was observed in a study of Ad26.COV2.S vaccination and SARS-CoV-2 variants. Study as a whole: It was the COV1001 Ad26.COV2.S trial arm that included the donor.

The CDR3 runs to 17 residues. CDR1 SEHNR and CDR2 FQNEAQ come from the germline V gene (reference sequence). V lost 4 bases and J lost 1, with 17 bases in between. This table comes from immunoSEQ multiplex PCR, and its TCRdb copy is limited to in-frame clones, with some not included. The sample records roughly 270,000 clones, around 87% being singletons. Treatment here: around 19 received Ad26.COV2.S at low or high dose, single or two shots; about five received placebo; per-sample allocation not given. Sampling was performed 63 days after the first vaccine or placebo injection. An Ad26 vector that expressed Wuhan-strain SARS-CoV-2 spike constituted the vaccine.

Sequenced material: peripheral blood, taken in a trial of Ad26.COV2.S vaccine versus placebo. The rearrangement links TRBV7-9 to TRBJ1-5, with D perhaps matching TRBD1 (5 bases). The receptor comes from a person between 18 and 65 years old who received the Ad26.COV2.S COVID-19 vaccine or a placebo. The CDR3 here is CASSSSGGGWSNQPQHF. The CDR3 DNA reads TGTGCCAGCAGCTCCTCCGGCGGGGGTTGGAGCAATCAGCCCCAGCATTTT. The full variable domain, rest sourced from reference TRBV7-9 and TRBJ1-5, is DTGVSQNPRHKITKRGQNVTFRCDPISEHNRLYWYRQTLGQGPEFLTYFQNEAQLEKSRLLSDRFSAERPKGSFSTLEIQRTEQGDSAMYLCASSSSGGGWSNQPQHFGDGTRLSIL.